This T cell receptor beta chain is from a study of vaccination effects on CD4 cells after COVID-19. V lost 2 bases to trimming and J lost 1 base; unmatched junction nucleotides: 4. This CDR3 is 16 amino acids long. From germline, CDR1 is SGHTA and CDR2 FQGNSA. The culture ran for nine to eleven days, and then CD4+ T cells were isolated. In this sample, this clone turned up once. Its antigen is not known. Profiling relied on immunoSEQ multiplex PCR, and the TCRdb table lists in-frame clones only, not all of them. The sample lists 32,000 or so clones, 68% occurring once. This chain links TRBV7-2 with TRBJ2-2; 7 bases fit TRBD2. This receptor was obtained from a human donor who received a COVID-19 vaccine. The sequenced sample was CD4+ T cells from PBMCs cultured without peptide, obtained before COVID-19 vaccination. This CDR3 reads CASSLWGGGNTGELFF. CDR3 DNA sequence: TGTGCCAGCAGCTTATGGGGCGGGGGGAACACCGGGGAGCTGTTTTTT.